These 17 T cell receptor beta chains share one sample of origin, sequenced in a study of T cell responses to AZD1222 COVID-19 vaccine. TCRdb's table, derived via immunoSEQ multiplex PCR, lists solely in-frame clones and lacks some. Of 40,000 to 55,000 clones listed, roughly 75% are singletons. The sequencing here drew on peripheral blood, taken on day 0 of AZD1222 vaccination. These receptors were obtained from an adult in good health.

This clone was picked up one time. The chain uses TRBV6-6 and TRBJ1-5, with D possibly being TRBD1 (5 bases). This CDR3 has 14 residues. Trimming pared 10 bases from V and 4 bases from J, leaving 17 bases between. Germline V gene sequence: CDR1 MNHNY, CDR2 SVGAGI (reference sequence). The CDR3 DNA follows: TGTGCCACCAAAAGTGAGGGGACGAATCAGCCCCAGCATTTT. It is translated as CATKSEGTNQPQHF.

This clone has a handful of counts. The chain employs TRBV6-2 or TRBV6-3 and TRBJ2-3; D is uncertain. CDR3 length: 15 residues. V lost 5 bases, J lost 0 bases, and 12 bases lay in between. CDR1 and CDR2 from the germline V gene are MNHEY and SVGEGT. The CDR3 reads CASSNGESSTDTQYF. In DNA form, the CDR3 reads TGTGCCAGCAGTAATGGAGAGTCTAGCACAGATACGCAGTATTTT.

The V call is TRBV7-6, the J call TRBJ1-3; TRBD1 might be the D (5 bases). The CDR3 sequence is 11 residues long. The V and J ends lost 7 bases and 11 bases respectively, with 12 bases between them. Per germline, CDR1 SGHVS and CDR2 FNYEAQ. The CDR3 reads CASTPRDAIYF. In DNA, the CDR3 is TGTGCCAGCACTCCAAGGGACGCCATATATTTT.

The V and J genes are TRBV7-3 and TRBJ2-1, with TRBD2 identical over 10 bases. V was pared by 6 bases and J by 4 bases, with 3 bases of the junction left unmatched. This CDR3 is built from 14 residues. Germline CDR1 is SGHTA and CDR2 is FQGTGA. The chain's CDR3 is CASSPSGGYNEQFF. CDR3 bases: TGTGCCAGCAGTCCTAGCGGGGGTTACAATGAGCAGTTCTTC.

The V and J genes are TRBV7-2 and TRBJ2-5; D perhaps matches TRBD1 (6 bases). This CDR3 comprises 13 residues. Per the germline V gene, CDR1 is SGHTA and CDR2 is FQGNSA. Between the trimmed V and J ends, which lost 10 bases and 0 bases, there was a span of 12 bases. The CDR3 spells CAIQGSDQETQYF. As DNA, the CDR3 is TGTGCCATACAGGGTTCGGACCAAGAGACCCAGTACTTC. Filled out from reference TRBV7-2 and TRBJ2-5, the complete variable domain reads GAGVSQSPSNKVTEKGKDVELRCDPISGHTALYWYRQSLGQGLEFLIYFQGNSAPDKSGLPSDRFSAERTGGSVSTLTIQRTQQEDSAVYLCAIQGSDQETQYFGPGTRLLVL.

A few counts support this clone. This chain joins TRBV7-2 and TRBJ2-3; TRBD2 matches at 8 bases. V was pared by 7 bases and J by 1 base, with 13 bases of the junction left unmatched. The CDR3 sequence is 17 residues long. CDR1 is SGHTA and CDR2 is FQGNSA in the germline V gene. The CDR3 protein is CASTPHGGSGGTDTQYF. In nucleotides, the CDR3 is TGTGCCAGCACCCCCCACGGGGGTAGCGGGGGCACAGATACGCAGTATTTT.

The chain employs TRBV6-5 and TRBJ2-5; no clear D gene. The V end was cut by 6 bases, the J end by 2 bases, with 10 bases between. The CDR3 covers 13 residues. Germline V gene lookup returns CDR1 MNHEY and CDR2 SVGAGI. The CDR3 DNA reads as TGTGCCAGCAGCCAAGTACGGCAAGAGACCCAGTACTTC. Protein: CASSQVRQETQYF.

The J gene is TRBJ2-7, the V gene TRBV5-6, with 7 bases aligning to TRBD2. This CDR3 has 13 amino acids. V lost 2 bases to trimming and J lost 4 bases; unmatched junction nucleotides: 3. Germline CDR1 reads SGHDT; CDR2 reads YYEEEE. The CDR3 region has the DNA TGTGCCAGCAGCTTTTTCGGGGGGTACGAGCAGTACTTC. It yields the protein CASSFFGGYEQYF.

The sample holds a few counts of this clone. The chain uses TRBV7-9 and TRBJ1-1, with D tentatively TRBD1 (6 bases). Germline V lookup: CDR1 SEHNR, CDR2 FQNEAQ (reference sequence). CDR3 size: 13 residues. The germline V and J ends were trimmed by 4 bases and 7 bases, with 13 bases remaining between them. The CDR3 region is CASSSYGQLEAFF. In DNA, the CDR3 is TGTGCCAGCAGCTCGTACGGACAGCTTGAAGCTTTCTTT.

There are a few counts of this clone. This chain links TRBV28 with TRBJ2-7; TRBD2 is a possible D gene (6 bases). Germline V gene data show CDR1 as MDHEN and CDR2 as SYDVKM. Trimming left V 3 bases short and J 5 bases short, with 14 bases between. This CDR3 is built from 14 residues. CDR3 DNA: TGTGCCAGCAGTTTTGCTGGAGGGACCAACGAGCAGTACTTC. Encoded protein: CASSFAGGTNEQYF.

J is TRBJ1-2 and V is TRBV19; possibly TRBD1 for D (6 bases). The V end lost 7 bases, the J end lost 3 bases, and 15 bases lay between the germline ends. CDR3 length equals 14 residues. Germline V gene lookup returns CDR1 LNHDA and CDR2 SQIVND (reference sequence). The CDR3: CASNEGRGDYGYTF. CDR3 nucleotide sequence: TGTGCCAGTAACGAGGGCAGGGGTGACTATGGCTACACCTTC.

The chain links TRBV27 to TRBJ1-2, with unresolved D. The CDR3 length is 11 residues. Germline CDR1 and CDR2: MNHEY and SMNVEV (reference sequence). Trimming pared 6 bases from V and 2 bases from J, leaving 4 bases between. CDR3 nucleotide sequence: TGTGCCAGCAGGGGGAACTATGGCTACACCTTC. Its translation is CASRGNYGYTF.

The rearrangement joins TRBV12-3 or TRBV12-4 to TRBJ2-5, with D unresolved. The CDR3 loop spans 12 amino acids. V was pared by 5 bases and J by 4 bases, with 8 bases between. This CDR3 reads CASSLTGETQYF. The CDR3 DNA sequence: TGTGCCAGCAGTCTAACGGGAGAGACCCAGTACTTC.

CDR3 region: CASSIYSNSFTDTQYF. CDR3 bases: TGTGCCAGTAGTATTTATTCGAACTCTTTCACGGATACGCAGTATTTT. The chain recombines TRBV19 with TRBJ2-3; unclear D gene. The CDR3 sequence is 16 residues long. Germline CDR1 and CDR2: LNHDA and SQIVND (reference sequence). V was clipped by 3 bases and J by 6 bases, with 19 bases between them.

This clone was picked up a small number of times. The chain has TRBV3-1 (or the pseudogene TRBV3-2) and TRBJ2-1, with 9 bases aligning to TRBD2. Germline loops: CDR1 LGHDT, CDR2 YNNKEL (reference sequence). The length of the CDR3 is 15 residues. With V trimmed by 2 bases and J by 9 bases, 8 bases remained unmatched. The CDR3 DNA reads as TGTGCCAGCAGCCAATTGGGCGGGGGGGCTAGTGAGCAGTTCTTC. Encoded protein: CASSQLGGGASEQFF.

CDR3 nucleotides: TGCAGCGTTGACGGACATAGTCGAGAAGCTTTCTTT. Its translation: CSVDGHSREAFF. The chain joins TRBV29-1 to TRBJ1-1, with D possibly being TRBD1 (5 bases). This CDR3 contains 12 residues. CDR1 is SQVTM, CDR2 ANQGSEA, per germline. V was trimmed by 3 bases and J by 8 bases, leaving 13 bases between them.

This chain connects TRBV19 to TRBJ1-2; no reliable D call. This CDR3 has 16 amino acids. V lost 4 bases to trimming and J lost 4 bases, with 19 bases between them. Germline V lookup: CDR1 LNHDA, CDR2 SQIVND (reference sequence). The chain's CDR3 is CASSTLPGLAFYGYTF. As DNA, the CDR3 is TGTGCCAGTAGTACCCTTCCCGGCCTAGCATTCTATGGCTACACCTTC.